A single sample is the source of the 32 T cell receptor beta chains below, sequenced in a study of blood T cell repertoires in COVID-19 (dated by TCRdb to the early 2020s). Receptors were amplified or captured by the immunoSEQ multiplex PCR assay. Entries here come from immuneACCESS through TCRdb and include only in-frame sequences with V and J called. Some clones fail to appear in such tables; in the studies checked, an unresolved V gene covers under half of the shortfall, and the cause of the remainder is unknown. The table for this sample lists over 110,000 clones; over 80% of them were counted only once. About 11% of the sample is held by the ten biggest clonotypes. The material sequenced was PBMCs or T cells enriched from blood (not recorded which). The source of these receptors is a man aged 55 to 70 who had recovered from COVID-19.

The chain is built from TRBV25-1 and TRBJ1-1, with a tentative D call TRBD1 (5 bases). The CDR3 is 16 amino acids. V shed 3 bases and J shed 4 bases, with 18 bases lying between them. In germline, CDR1 is MGHDK, CDR2 SYGVNS. The CDR3 DNA is TGTGCCAGCAGTGACCTCTGGAAGGGCGGGGGCACTGAAGCTTTCTTT. Translated, it gives CASSDLWKGGGTEAFF.

About this clone: A read error may produce the germline difference seen at one junction end. The gene calls are TRBV12-3 or TRBV12-4 and TRBJ1-5; no definite D call. This CDR3 contains 12 residues. The CDR3 nucleotides are TGTGCCAGCAGTTATAGCAATCAGCCTCAGCATTTT. As protein: CASSYSNQPQHF.

This clone was seen a handful of times. The chain carries TRBV11-3 and TRBJ1-3, with no clear D. V lost 1 base, J lost 2 bases, and 6 bases lay in between. The CDR3 totals 14 residues. CDR1 is SGHNT and CDR2 is YENEEA in the germline V gene. Here the CDR3 reads CASSLGGAGNTIYF. The CDR3 nucleotides read TGTGCCAGCAGCTTAGGCGGTGCTGGAAACACCATATATTTT.

V gene TRBV28 combines with J gene TRBJ2-3; TRBD2 matches at 8 bases. The CDR3 spans 15 residues. The germline V gene has CDR1 MDHEN and CDR2 SYDVKM. Trimming at V came to 2 bases and at J to 2 bases, leaving 3 bases not matched to a gene. In DNA, the CDR3 is TGTGCCAGCAGTTTAGCGGGAGGAATCACAGATACGCAGTATTTT. Protein: CASSLAGGITDTQYF.

The genes are TRBV5-5 and TRBJ2-1; D gene ambiguous. The CDR3 totals 12 residues. V lost 1 base and J 10 bases, leaving 9 bases between the germline ends. Germline V gene lookup returns CDR1 SGHKS and CDR2 YYEKEE (reference sequence). In nucleotides, the CDR3 is TGTGCCAGCAGCTTGCCCCTAACGGAGCAGTTCTTC. It encodes CASSLPLTEQFF.

The chain couples TRBV27 to TRBJ2-1; 9 bases map to TRBD2. The germline CDR1 and CDR2 sequences are MNHEY and SMNVEV (reference sequence). The length of the CDR3 is 14 residues. V lost 7 bases, J lost 6 bases, and 7 bases stayed unmatched. The CDR3 is CASKSGGPINEQFF. CDR3 bases: TGTGCCAGCAAAAGCGGGGGGCCTATCAATGAGCAGTTCTTC.

This clone was recorded once. The chain has TRBV5-6 and TRBJ1-5, with TRBD1 matching 9 bases. Germline trimming cut 2 bases from V and 6 bases from J; bases unmatched to any gene: 3. This CDR3 is 14 amino acids long. Germline CDR1 and CDR2: SGHDT and YYEEEE. The CDR3 DNA is TGTGCCAGCAGCTTACAGGGGGCCGGTCAGCCCCAGCATTTT. Translating gives CASSLQGAGQPQHF.

The chain couples TRBV11-2 to TRBJ1-5; unclear D gene. Germline CDR1 SGHAT, CDR2 FQNNGV. Deletions cut 1 base from V and 5 bases from J, with 6 bases between. The length of the CDR3 is 13 residues. DNA of the CDR3: TGTGCCAGCAGCTTAGGCAGGCATCAGCCCCAGCATTTT. Its protein product is CASSLGRHQPQHF. Full variable domain (missing parts from reference TRBV11-2 and TRBJ1-5): EAGVAQSPRYKIIEKRQSVAFWCNPISGHATLYWYQQILGQGPKLLIQFQNNGVVDDSQLPKDRFSAERLKGVDSTLKIQPAKLEDSAVYLCASSLGRHQPQHFGDGTRLSIL.

The chain employs TRBV5-3 and TRBJ2-7, with 10 bases that match TRBD1. TRBV5-3 belongs to the ORF category, with a function that is uncertain. V was pared by 3 bases and J by 0 bases, with 12 bases of the junction left unmatched. The CDR3 contains 18 residues. Here the CDR3 reads CARSCLTGGCFPSYEQYF. The CDR3 coding sequence is TGTGCCAGAAGCTGCCTGACAGGGGGCTGCTTCCCCTCCTACGAGCAGTACTTC.

The V and J genes are TRBV28 and TRBJ1-1; no clear D gene. The CDR3 has 14 residues. CDR1 is MDHEN, CDR2 SYDVKM, per germline. V was trimmed by 7 bases and J by 5 bases, leaving 17 bases between them. CDR3 coding DNA: TGTGCCAGCACCCTAAGCCTCCCGGGAACTGAAGCTTTCTTT. This gives the protein CASTLSLPGTEAFF.

The chain links TRBV5-4 to TRBJ1-6; possible D gene TRBD1, 5 bases. Germline assignment: CDR1 SGHNT and CDR2 YYREEE (reference sequence). The germline V and J ends were trimmed by 0 bases and 7 bases, with 8 bases remaining between them. The CDR3 is 14 amino acids. CDR3 nucleotide sequence: TGTGCCAGCAGCTTGGCACAGGCCAATTCACCCCTCCACTTT. This translates into CASSLAQANSPLHF.

In DNA, the CDR3 is TGTGCCAGCTCACCACGGCAGGGAAGCACAGATACGCAGTATTTT. It translates to CASSPRQGSTDTQYF. The chain uses TRBV18 and TRBJ2-3, with a tentative D call TRBD1 (5 bases). Germline V gives CDR1 KGHSH, CDR2 LQKENI. Trimming took 1 base from V and 0 from J, leaving 8 bases between them. CDR3 length: 15 amino acids.

This chain joins TRBV28 and TRBJ2-6; TRBD1 agrees at 9 bases. V lost 1 base, J lost 0 bases, and 4 bases stayed unmatched. Germline V lookup: CDR1 MDHEN, CDR2 SYDVKM. There are 18 residues in the CDR3. CDR3 coding DNA: TGTGCCAGCAGTTTATTAGGGACAGGGCACTCTGGGGCCAACGTCCTGACTTTC. It translates to CASSLLGTGHSGANVLTF.

The chain joins TRBV2 to TRBJ1-5; 8 bases map to TRBD1. The CDR3 length is 15 residues. Germline V gives CDR1 SNHLY, CDR2 FYNNEI. J was trimmed by 5 bases and V by 3 bases; bases with no gene match: 6. The CDR3 loop reads CASSEQQGVYQPQHF. The CDR3 DNA follows: TGTGCCAGCAGTGAGCAACAGGGGGTTTATCAGCCCCAGCATTTT.

This chain uses TRBV6-1 with TRBJ2-2; tentative D call: TRBD2 (5 bases). The CDR3 sequence is 15 residues long. Trimming cost V 2 bases and J 6 bases, with 13 bases left between them. CDR1 is MNHNS and CDR2 is SASEGT in the germline V gene. CDR3 bases: TGTGCCAGCAGTGAACTTCCGGGGTTCGCCGGGGAGCTGTTTTTT. Translating it yields CASSELPGFAGELFF.

The chain couples TRBV6-5 to TRBJ1-1; a possible D gene is TRBD1 (6 bases). The V gene lost 4 bases and the J gene lost 2 bases, with 11 bases spanning the gap. The germline CDR1 and CDR2 sequences are MNHEY and SVGAGI. There are 14 residues in the CDR3. CDR3 loop: CASSFSQGNTEAFF. For the CDR3, the DNA is TGTGCCAGCAGTTTTTCACAGGGTAACACTGAAGCTTTCTTT.

V gene TRBV9 combines with J gene TRBJ1-3; D perhaps matches TRBD1 (5 bases). The CDR3 is 17 amino acids. Germline values: CDR1 SGDLS, CDR2 YYNGEE. The V gene lost 0 bases and the J gene lost 2 bases, with 15 bases spanning the gap. This CDR3 reads CASSVDPTGAPGNTIYF. The DNA of the CDR3 is TGTGCCAGCAGCGTAGACCCCACAGGTGCCCCTGGAAACACCATATATTTT. Drawing the rest from reference TRBV9 and TRBJ1-3, the complete variable domain is DSGVTQTPKHLITATGQRVTLRCSPRSGDLSVYWYQQSLDQGLQFLIQYYNGEERAKGNILERFSAQQFPDLHSELNLSSLELGDSALYFCASSVDPTGAPGNTIYFGEGSWLTVV.

The chain is built from TRBV6-5 and TRBJ2-1; TRBD2 agrees at 9 bases. Germline CDR1 and CDR2: MNHEY and SVGAGI. With 2 bases clipped from V and 9 bases from J, the junction kept 5 bases outside the gene matches. The CDR3 consists of 14 residues. The CDR3 here is CASSYSGGRGEQFF. CDR3 bases: TGTGCCAGCAGTTACAGCGGGGGGCGTGGTGAGCAGTTCTTC.

V is TRBV2 and J is TRBJ1-5, with D unresolved. Trimming removed 3 bases from V and 0 bases from J, with 6 bases in between. CDR1 is SNHLY and CDR2 is FYNNEI in the germline V gene. The length of the CDR3 is 14 residues. Here the CDR3 DNA reads TGTGCCAGCAGTGACAGCGATAGCAATCAGCCCCAGCATTTT. Encoded protein: CASSDSDSNQPQHF.

The chain links TRBV7-9 to TRBJ1-4, with D possibly being TRBD1 (5 bases). This CDR3 is built from 14 residues. Per the germline V gene, CDR1 is SEHNR and CDR2 is FQNEAQ (reference sequence). The V gene lost 1 base and the J gene lost 8 bases, with 11 bases spanning the gap. This CDR3 is CASSLDQGGEKLFF. The CDR3 DNA reads as TGTGCCAGCAGCTTAGATCAGGGAGGCGAAAAACTGTTTTTT.

The V gene is TRBV3-1 (or the pseudogene TRBV3-2), the J gene TRBJ2-7; a possible D gene is TRBD2 (6 bases). Trimming took 4 bases from V and 5 from J, leaving 15 bases between them. Germline assignment: CDR1 LGHDT and CDR2 YNNKEL (reference sequence). The CDR3 has 14 residues. Here the CDR3 DNA reads TGTGCCAGCAGCCCACCCGGGGGTGTCCACGAGCAGTACTTC. This gives the protein CASSPPGGVHEQYF.

The CDR3 loop reads CAIRPGTVSTEAFF. The CDR3 DNA follows: TGTGCCATCAGGCCCGGGACAGTGAGCACTGAAGCTTTCTTT. J is TRBJ1-1 and V is TRBV10-3; 7 bases fit TRBD1. The CDR3 loop spans 14 amino acids. V dropped 6 bases and J dropped 4; count of bases not matched to a gene: 8. Germline V gene lookup returns CDR1 ENHRY and CDR2 SYGVKD.

The chain employs TRBV6-4 and TRBJ2-1, with 15 bases matching TRBD2. The CDR3 covers 17 residues. Trimming took 5 bases from V and 1 from J; bases not matched to a gene: 3. CDR1 is MRHNA, CDR2 SNTAGT, per germline. CDR3 sequence (DNA): TGTGCCAGCAGTCCTGGGACTAGCGGGGGGTCCTACAATGAGCAGTTCTTC. It codes for CASSPGTSGGSYNEQFF.

Turning to this clone: Different DNA sequences within this sample yield the same CDR3. CDR3 region: CASSVTSGSYNEQFF. The CDR3 region has the DNA TGTGCCAGCAGCGTTACTAGCGGGTCCTACAATGAGCAGTTCTTC. The J gene is TRBJ2-1, the V gene TRBV9, with 9 positions matching TRBD2. V dropped 2 bases and J dropped 1; count of bases not matched to a gene: 1. Germline CDR1 reads SGDLS; CDR2 reads YYNGEE. This CDR3 spans 15 amino acids.

The chain couples TRBV10-2 to TRBJ2-7, with D possibly being TRBD2 (5 bases). Trimming shortened V by 4 bases and J by 10 bases, and 14 bases separated the two germline ends. The CDR3 spans 12 residues. CDR1 is WSHSY and CDR2 is SAAADI in the germline V gene. CDR3 coding DNA: TGCGCCAGCAGTGTTCGGGGTTTAGAACAGTACTTC. Translated: CASSVRGLEQYF.

In this sample, this clone turned up once. The rearrangement uses TRBV5-1 and TRBJ2-1, with 11 bases identical to TRBD2. Unmatched junction bases numbered 8, after V lost 2 bases and J lost 10 bases. The CDR3 contains 15 residues. Germline lookup yields CDR1 SGHRS and CDR2 YFSETQ. The CDR3 reads CASSFSGLAALEQFF. The CDR3 DNA reads as TGCGCCAGCAGCTTCTCGGGACTAGCGGCTCTAGAGCAGTTCTTC.

The chain is built from TRBV5-1 and TRBJ2-5, with D possibly TRBD1 on 6 matching bases. The V gene lost 7 bases and the J gene lost 0 bases, with 16 bases spanning the gap. This CDR3 has 15 amino acids. Germline CDR1 and CDR2: SGHRS and YFSETQ. This CDR3 reads CASQTQGTYQETQYF. CDR3 sequence (DNA): TGCGCCAGCCAAACACAGGGAACGTACCAAGAGACCCAGTACTTC. The full variable domain, completed using reference TRBV5-1 and TRBJ2-5, is KAGVTQTPRYLIKTRGQQVTLSCSPISGHRSVSWYQQTPGQGLQFLFEYFSETQRNKGNFPGRFSGRQFSNSRSEMNVSTLELGDSALYLCASQTQGTYQETQYFGPGTRLLVL.

The chain links TRBV7-9 to TRBJ2-7, with 7 bases fitting TRBD1. The CDR3 is 14 amino acids. Germline loops: CDR1 SEHNR, CDR2 FQNEAQ (reference sequence). Trimming took 3 bases from V and 1 from J; bases not matched to a gene: 3. The DNA of the CDR3 is TGTGCCAGCAGCTTTGGGACAGCTTCCTACGAGCAGTACTTC. Translated, it gives CASSFGTASYEQYF. Based on the CDR3 plus reference TRBV7-9 and TRBJ2-7, the full variable domain is DTGVSQNPRHKITKRGQNVTFRCDPISEHNRLYWYRQTLGQGPEFLTYFQNEAQLEKSRLLSDRFSAERPKGSFSTLEIQRTEQGDSAMYLCASSFGTASYEQYFGPGTRLTVT.

The chain recombines TRBV24-1 with TRBJ1-5, with D possibly TRBD1 on 6 matching bases. The CDR3 length is 14 residues. The germline CDR1 and CDR2 sequences are KGHDR and SFDVKD. V shed 12 bases and J shed 0 bases, with 14 bases lying between them. The CDR3 bases are TGTGCCGATACCGGGGACATTAGCAATCAGCCCCAGCATTTT. Translating gives CADTGDISNQPQHF.

This rearrangement joins TRBV5-1 to TRBJ2-5; D is possibly TRBD2 (7 bases). This CDR3 has 14 amino acids. V was pared by 2 bases and J by 4 bases, with 12 bases between. In germline, CDR1 is SGHRS, CDR2 YFSETQ. CDR3 sequence (DNA): TGCGCCAGCAGCTTTGGGGGGGCATCAGAGACCCAGTACTTC. This gives the protein CASSFGGASETQYF.

This rearrangement joins TRBV5-1 to TRBJ2-5, with 9 nucleotides matching TRBD2. V shed 4 bases and J 5 bases; nucleotides not matched to a gene: 0. CDR1 is SGHRS, CDR2 YFSETQ, per germline. There are 12 residues in the CDR3. CDR3 nucleotides: TGCGCCAGCAGCGCGGGGGGGGAGACCCAGTACTTC. Its protein is CASSAGGETQYF.

This rearrangement joins TRBV5-8 to TRBJ2-7, with D possibly TRBD2 on 5 matching bases. The V and J ends lost 5 bases and 1 base respectively, with 13 bases between them. Germline V gene lookup returns CDR1 SGHTS and CDR2 YDEGEE. The CDR3 is made up of 14 amino acids. CDR3 coding DNA: TGTGCCAGCAGGGGGTCCCGAGGGTCCTACGAGCAGTACTTC. It encodes CASRGSRGSYEQYF.